Each of the 19 T cell receptor beta chains below was sequenced from the same sample in a study of blood T cell repertoires in COVID-19. Here immunoSEQ multiplex PCR was the method, and the copy in TCRdb shows in-frame clones only, minus some. The top ten hold about 1.6% of the sample, which has 410,000 or so clones, about 88% seen once. Sequencing input: peripheral blood. The receptors here all came from a middle-aged woman with COVID-19, enrolled during active disease.

V gene TRBV21-1 combines with J gene TRBJ2-3; TRBD2, the D gene given by the table, was not confirmed from the DNA. TRBV21-1 is a documented pseudogene. The CDR3 extends over 17 amino acids. This CDR3 is CASSKVSGRVGPDTQYF. As DNA, the CDR3 is TGTGCCAGCAGCAAAGTTTCCGGGAGGGTGGGCCCAGATACGCAGTATTTT.

V usage is TRBV7-8 and J usage is TRBJ1-1; TRBD1 agrees at 9 bases. V dropped 1 base and J dropped 0; count of bases not matched to a gene: 0. Per the germline V gene, CDR1 is SGHVS and CDR2 is FQNEAQ. This CDR3 is built from 15 residues. In DNA, the CDR3 is TGTGCCAGCAGCTTAGGACAGGGGGTGAACACTGAAGCTTTCTTT. Translation gives CASSLGQGVNTEAFF.

This clone was observed a single time. The CDR3 region has the DNA TGTGCCTGGAGTGGGGCGACAGGGGGGAATTCACCCCTCCACTTT. Translation: CAWSGATGGNSPLHF. The J gene is TRBJ1-6, the V gene TRBV30; 9 bases agree with TRBD1. Germline-derived CDR1 and CDR2 are GTSNPN and SVGIG (reference sequence). The CDR3 is 15 residues long. Trimming at V came to 1 base and at J to 7 bases, leaving 5 bases not matched to a gene.

This rearrangement joins TRBV6-4 to TRBJ1-1; no definite D call. This CDR3 is 15 amino acids long. Germline-derived CDR1 and CDR2 are MRHNA and SNTAGT. V dropped 0 bases and J dropped 1 base, with 9 bases sitting between them. The CDR3: CASSDSEGPNTEAFF. CDR3 nucleotides: TGTGCCAGCAGTGACTCCGAGGGTCCGAACACTGAAGCTTTCTTT.

This chain joins TRBV28 and TRBJ1-1, with 11 bases matching TRBD1. Germline CDR1 MDHEN, CDR2 SYDVKM. V lost 2 bases, J lost 3 bases, and 2 bases stayed unmatched. The CDR3 is made up of 15 amino acids. CDR3 bases: TGTGCCAGCAGTTTAGGGACAGGGGGATACACTGAAGCTTTCTTT. Its protein product is CASSLGTGGYTEAFF.

The rearrangement links TRBV7-3 to TRBJ2-3; tentative D call: TRBD1 (7 bases). Germline loops: CDR1 SGHTA, CDR2 FQGTGA. The length of the CDR3 is 18 residues. V shed 2 bases and J shed 2 bases, with 20 bases lying between them. The chain's CDR3 is CASSLVGGTASNTDTQYF. The CDR3 DNA reads TGTGCCAGCAGCTTAGTTGGGGGGACAGCAAGCAACACAGATACGCAGTATTTT.

This clone is a singleton in its sample. The V gene is TRBV27, the J gene TRBJ2-3, with unresolved D. This CDR3 has 17 amino acids. The germline V and J ends were trimmed by 6 bases and 0 bases, with 19 bases remaining between them. CDR1 is MNHEY and CDR2 is SMNVEV in the germline V gene (reference sequence). CDR3 in amino acids: CASSLYWAASSTDTQYF. The CDR3 DNA is TGTGCCAGCAGCCTTTATTGGGCAGCTTCTAGCACAGATACGCAGTATTTT.

The chain links TRBV10-3 to TRBJ1-4, with D possibly matching TRBD1 (6 bases). The CDR3 loop spans 12 amino acids. Trimming cost V 6 bases and J 4 bases, with 6 bases left between them. The V gene's germline CDR1 is ENHRY and CDR2 SYGVKD. This CDR3 reads CAIRDSNEKLFF. The CDR3 region has the DNA TGTGCCATCAGGGACAGTAATGAAAAACTGTTTTTT.

The chain links TRBV24-1 to TRBJ1-5, with unresolved D. Germline assignment: CDR1 KGHDR and CDR2 SFDVKD. The ends were cut back, 3 bases at V and 5 bases at J, with 4 bases in the middle. CDR3 length: 12 amino acids. CDR3 protein: CATSDEYQPQHF. The DNA for the CDR3 is TGTGCCACCAGTGATGAGTATCAGCCCCAGCATTTT.

This clone showed up just once. The chain links TRBV5-1 to TRBJ2-3; D is perhaps TRBD1 (6 bases). CDR1 is SGHRS and CDR2 is YFSETQ in the germline V gene. The V and J ends lost 1 base and 1 base respectively, with 10 bases between them. CDR3 size: 15 residues. The CDR3, as DNA: TGCGCCAGCAGCTTGTTCGCAGGGGGCACAGATACGCAGTATTTT. This codes for CASSLFAGGTDTQYF.

V usage is TRBV7-8 and J usage is TRBJ1-4, with unresolved D. CDR3 length: 14 residues. Germline values: CDR1 SGHVS, CDR2 FQNEAQ. V dropped 6 bases and J dropped 7 bases, with 15 bases sitting between them. The DNA for the CDR3 is TGTGCCAGCAGGAGGCGGGGATTAGGTGAAAAACTGTTTTTT. Translated: CASRRRGLGEKLFF.

The chain has TRBV5-1 and TRBJ1-2; 9 bases are a match to TRBD1. Trimming cost V 0 bases and J 5 bases; bases outside gene matches: 5. This CDR3 has 15 residues. CDR1 and CDR2 (germline): SGHRS, YFSETQ. The CDR3 sequence: CASSLDRGRRYGYTF. DNA of the CDR3: TGCGCCAGCAGCTTGGACAGGGGGCGACGATATGGCTACACCTTC.

The chain uses TRBV5-1 and TRBJ1-2; 9 positions agree with TRBD1. V was pared by 2 bases and J by 5 bases, with 4 bases of the junction left unmatched. The V gene's germline CDR1 is SGHRS and CDR2 YFSETQ. The CDR3 has 14 residues. CDR3 in DNA: TGCGCCAGCAGCTTCCCGGGACAGGGTTATGGCTACACCTTC. Its protein is CASSFPGQGYGYTF.

The genes are TRBV6-2 or TRBV6-3 and TRBJ2-2; D remains ambiguous. Trimming shortened V by 2 bases and J by 4 bases, and 17 bases separated the two germline ends. The germline gives CDR1 MNHEY, CDR2 SVGEGT. The CDR3 sequence is 17 residues long. In nucleotides, the CDR3 is TGTGCCAGCAGTTACGAGGTCGGAGATTTACCCACCGGGGAGCTGTTTTTT. Translation: CASSYEVGDLPTGELFF.

The V call is TRBV11-3, the J call TRBJ2-1; D not certain. CDR3 length: 15 amino acids. V lost 5 bases and J lost 5, with 16 bases in between. Germline assignment: CDR1 SGHNT and CDR2 YENEEA. This CDR3 reads CASSPSTAVNNEQFF. The CDR3 nucleotides read TGTGCCAGCAGCCCCTCCACGGCGGTTAACAATGAGCAGTTCTTC.

This clone has a single count. CDR3 coding DNA: TGTGCCAGCAGTTACCTCCCAGGGGGTCCCTACACTGAAGCTTTCTTT. Translating gives CASSYLPGGPYTEAFF. The J gene is TRBJ1-1, the V gene TRBV6-5, with TRBD1 matching over 7 bases. The V gene's germline CDR1 is MNHEY and CDR2 SVGAGI. Trimming took 2 bases from V and 3 from J; bases not matched to a gene: 9. The CDR3 is made up of 16 amino acids.

This rearrangement joins TRBV18 to TRBJ2-5; unclear D gene. Trimming took 3 bases from V and 2 from J, leaving 4 bases between them. CDR1 and CDR2 (germline): KGHSH, LQKENI. There are 12 residues in the CDR3. The DNA of the CDR3 is TGTGCCAGCTCACCTAAACAAGAGACCCAGTACTTC. Amino acids: CASSPKQETQYF.

V and J are TRBV7-9 and TRBJ2-1; 8 nucleotides agree with TRBD1. The germline CDR1 and CDR2 sequences are SEHNR and FQNEAQ (reference sequence). This CDR3 comprises 13 residues. The junction had 8 bases not matched to a gene; V was cut back by 1 base and J by 15 bases. CDR3 amino acids: CASSLEGQGAPFF. As DNA, the CDR3 is TGTGCCAGCAGCTTAGAAGGACAGGGCGCCCCGTTCTTC.

The chain carries TRBV24-1 and TRBJ1-5, with D tentatively TRBD1 (6 bases). Germline V CDR1 and CDR2: KGHDR, SFDVKD. V was cut by 4 bases and J by 5 bases, with 11 bases left in between. This CDR3 contains 14 residues. The CDR3 DNA follows: TGTGCCACCAGTGAGACAGGTCGGGATCAGCCCCAGCATTTT. Translating it yields CATSETGRDQPQHF.